Shown below are 11 T cell receptor beta chains from a single sample sequenced in a study of CD8 T cells in ankylosing spondylitis. The study's findings and limits: Blood of patients with ankylosing spondylitis appeared to be characterized by a TCR beta motif of fewer than 10 highly homologous variants.

No antigens are known for them. TCRdb called the 5' RACE reads again in MiXCR, with one record for every CDR3 protein. The sample consists of approximately 300,000 distinct CDR3 sequences, less than 10% of them appearing once. The sequencing input was blood, either unsorted or a sorted T cell fraction (not recorded which). The receptors here all came from a male donor with ankylosing spondylitis.

V is TRBV6-1 and J is TRBJ2-2, with TRBD1 identical over 7 bases. The CDR3 contains 14 residues. Germline CDR1 is MNHNS and CDR2 is SASEGT. Trimming at V came to 4 bases and at J to 4 bases, leaving 3 bases not matched to a gene. The CDR3 DNA sequence: TGTGCCAGCAGTGGGACAGGTCCCACCGGGGAGCTGTTTTTT. Amino acid sequence: CASSGTGPTGELFF.

J is TRBJ2-1 and V is TRBV12-3 or TRBV12-4, with D tentatively TRBD2 (6 bases). The CDR3 length is 15 residues. Trimming removed 6 bases from V and 3 bases from J, with 15 bases in between. The CDR3 protein is CASRQDGTGYNEQFF. Here the CDR3 DNA reads TGTGCCAGCAGACAGGACGGGACTGGCTACAATGAGCAGTTCTTC.

V usage is TRBV11-2 and J usage is TRBJ2-7; D is perhaps TRBD1 (5 bases). The CDR3 covers 12 residues. Per the germline V gene, CDR1 is SGHAT and CDR2 is FQNNGV. Trimming pared 10 bases from V and 2 bases from J, leaving 12 bases between. The CDR3 DNA reads as TGTGCCACCAACTGGGGCGCCTACGAGCAGTACTTC. As protein: CATNWGAYEQYF.

This clonotype showed up just a few times. The chain couples TRBV5-5 to TRBJ2-1; D is perhaps TRBD1 or TRBD2 (5 bases each). Germline assignment: CDR1 SGHKS and CDR2 YYEKEE (reference sequence). Trimming stripped 3 bases from V and 4 bases from J, with 17 bases between. The CDR3 length is 16 residues. The DNA of the CDR3 is TGTGCCAGCAGCTCCCGGGACCCAGGGACGTACAATGAGCAGTTCTTC. Translating it yields CASSSRDPGTYNEQFF.

This clonotype appeared a few times. CDR3 amino acids: CASSLGVSGNEQFF. CDR3 coding DNA: TGTGCCAGCAGCCTGGGAGTTTCAGGAAATGAGCAGTTCTTC. The chain couples TRBV3-1 to TRBJ2-1; D might be TRBD2 (5 bases). Trimming pared 4 bases from V and 7 bases from J, leaving 14 bases between. Germline V gives CDR1 LGHDT, CDR2 YNNKEL (reference sequence). The CDR3 runs to 14 residues.

There are a few counts of this clonotype. V gene TRBV12-3 or TRBV12-4 combines with J gene TRBJ2-1; 7 nucleotides align to TRBD1. The CDR3 has 13 amino acids. Germline trimming cut 6 bases from V and 9 bases from J; bases unmatched to any gene: 8. The CDR3 region is CASSRDRAREQFF. The CDR3 region has the DNA TGTGCCAGCAGCCGCGACAGGGCTCGTGAGCAGTTCTTC.

This clonotype was observed many times. The rearrangement uses TRBV28 and TRBJ2-7, with D possibly matching TRBD2 (5 bases). The CDR3 is made up of 15 amino acids. Germline V gene lookup returns CDR1 MDHEN and CDR2 SYDVKM. The germline V and J ends were trimmed by 2 bases and 6 bases, with 17 bases remaining between them. CDR3 bases: TGTGCCAGCAGTTTAATCATCGCTAGAGGGCGCGAGCAGTACTTC. Its translation: CASSLIIARGREQYF. Full variable domain (outside the CDR3, taken from reference TRBV28 and TRBJ2-7): DVKVTQSSRYLVKRTGEKVFLECVQDMDHENMFWYRQDPGLGLRLIYFSYDVKMKEKGDIPEGYSVSREKKERFSLILESASTNQTSMYLCASSLIIARGREQYFGPGTRLTVT.

This sequence joins TRBV12-3 or TRBV12-4 and TRBJ2-6; 7 positions agree with TRBD1. The V gene end was trimmed by 3 bases and the J gene end by 0 bases; junction bases not matched to a gene: 8. The CDR3 is made up of 18 amino acids. The CDR3 reads CASSLLGDSSSGANVLTF. CDR3 nucleotide sequence: TGTGCCAGCAGTTTGCTGGGGGACAGCAGCTCTGGGGCCAACGTCCTGACTTTC.

This clonotype was observed a few times. V gene TRBV12-3 or TRBV12-4 combines with J gene TRBJ2-1; D ambiguous. Trimming pared 3 bases from V and 4 bases from J, leaving 16 bases between. The CDR3 totals 16 residues. The chain's CDR3 is CASSFGVHPTYNEQFF. In DNA, the CDR3 is TGTGCCAGCAGTTTTGGGGTCCATCCCACTTACAATGAGCAGTTCTTC.

This clonotype was seen a handful of times. This sequence may be a read error, since a much larger clone differs from it by one base. The chain combines TRBV5-1 with TRBJ1-6; D gene unclear. The length of the CDR3 is 12 residues. Germline-derived CDR1 and CDR2 are SGHRS and YFSETQ. The CDR3 sequence: CASSLDTSPLYF. The CDR3 region has the DNA TGCGCCAGCAGCTTGGACACGTCACCCCTCTACTTT.

In its sample, this clonotype was seen many times. The V and J genes are TRBV12-3 or TRBV12-4 and TRBJ2-2; 7 bases are shared with TRBD1. This CDR3 has 14 residues. V lost 7 bases and J lost 6; bases outside the gene matches: 8. The CDR3 spells CASKPGQIPGELFF. DNA for the CDR3: TGTGCCAGCAAACCGGGACAGATCCCCGGGGAGCTGTTTTTT.